The TCR beta chain under discussion was sequenced for a study of OX40 agonist ivuxolimab in advanced cancers. Across the study: Of mixed ages from about 23 to 90 and averaging about 60 years, the group was about 80% male.

Sequencing was performed with immunoSEQ multiplex PCR; in TCRdb, only in-frame clones are kept and a portion is missing. The sample contains about 58,000 clones, roughly nine tenths of which appear only once. For this clone: Its target is not known.

V was shortened by 0 bases and J by 0 bases, with 8 bases between the two germline ends. CDR1 LGHNA and CDR2 YNFKEQ come from the germline V gene. CDR3 length: 16 residues. Study-level results: Researchers report that CD8+ T cells had, on average, more expanded clones than CD4+. The authors did not determine the antigen specificity of the expanded peripheral T cells.

This clonotype was obtained from an adult with an advanced solid tumor such as melanoma, head and neck, liver or kidney cancer. The source was CD4+ or CD8+ T cells sorted from blood, collected in a trial of the OX40 agonist ivuxolimab. The rearrangement joins TRBV4-2 to TRBJ1-4, with D unclear. The CDR3 DNA follows: TGTGCCAGCAGCCAAGATACGGGGACAACTAATGAAAAACTGTTTTTT. It encodes CASSQDTGTTNEKLFF.